This T cell receptor (beta chain) was identified in a study of shared clonotypes between healthy human individuals. Study-level information: Donor composition was a couple of women and three men, aged 18 to 49.

Several immunoSEQ plates received, in even portions, the genomic DNA of each subset. The assay was immunoSEQ multiplex PCR, and TCRdb's table has in-frame clones only and misses some. The repertoire consists of around 2.3 million clones, with approximately 94% occurring once and the leading ten covering approximately 0.13%. V gave up 3 bases and J gave up 0 bases, with 18 bases separating them. The CDR3 is 18 residues long. CDR1 GTSNPN and CDR2 SVGIG come from the germline V gene (reference sequence). Sequencing used naive CD4+ T cells sorted from blood. This sample's subset: CD45RA+ positively selected. The rearrangement joins TRBV30 to TRBJ1-6; tentative D call: TRBD1 (5 bases). This TCR came from a man younger than 35 in good health. The CDR3 loop reads CAWRKGAGSSSYNSPLHF. CDR3 sequence (DNA): TGTGCCTGGAGAAAAGGGGCGGGATCTAGCTCCTATAATTCACCCCTCCACTTT. Variable domain in full (rest from reference TRBV30 and TRBJ1-6): SQTIHQWPATLVQPVGSPLSLECTVEGTSNPNLYWYRQAAGRGLQLLFYSVGIGQISSEVPQNLSASRPQDRQFILSSKKLLLSDSGFYLCAWRKGAGSSSYNSPLHFGNGTRLTVT.